Presented here are 14 T cell receptor beta chains from one specimen sequenced in a study of blood T cell repertoires in COVID-19. Repertoires were generated with immunoSEQ multiplex PCR, while TCRdb's copy carries only in-frame clones and drops some. The sample contains about 210,000 clones, roughly four fifths of which appear only once. Sequencing was carried out using peripheral blood. Receptor source: a woman between 40 and 55 years old with acute or convalescent COVID-19.

A word on this clone: This same CDR3 is encoded by further DNA sequences in the sample. This chain links TRBV10-3 with TRBJ1-1; D is possibly TRBD1 (5 bases). CDR3 size: 13 residues. Per the germline V gene, CDR1 is ENHRY and CDR2 is SYGVKD. The V and J ends lost 4 bases and 4 bases respectively, with 10 bases between them. The CDR3 nucleotides read TGTGCCATCAGTGTAACGGGGGGCACTGAAGCTTTCTTT. Translation gives CAISVTGGTEAFF.

J is TRBJ1-1 and V is TRBV18, with a possible D match to TRBD1 (5 bases). The germline V gene encodes CDR1 KGHSH and CDR2 LQKENI. The CDR3 contains 14 residues. Trimming took off 0 bases at V and 6 bases at J, with 11 bases between the two ends. The CDR3 loop is CASSPPSWGAEAFF. Here the CDR3 DNA reads TGTGCCAGCTCACCACCGTCCTGGGGGGCTGAAGCTTTCTTT.

A note on this clone: Distinct nucleotide sequences in the sample also encode this CDR3. The CDR3: CASSFGTLYEQYF. The CDR3, as DNA: TGTGCCAGCAGCTTTGGCACCCTCTACGAGCAGTACTTC. V is TRBV11-2 and J is TRBJ2-7, with unresolved D. There are 13 residues in the CDR3. Germline V CDR1 and CDR2: SGHAT, FQNNGV. Trimming left V 3 bases short and J 3 bases short, with 9 bases between.

The rearrangement joins TRBV27 to TRBJ1-4, with 8 bases lining up with TRBD1. The CDR3 runs to 14 residues. V trimming: 1 base; J trimming: 7 bases; junction bases outside the gene matches: 2. Germline V gene sequence: CDR1 MNHEY, CDR2 SMNVEV (reference sequence). The CDR3 here is CASSLYRGSEKLFF. The CDR3 DNA reads TGTGCCAGCAGTTTATACAGGGGGTCTGAAAAACTGTTTTTT.

This chain links TRBV18 with TRBJ2-1; possible D gene TRBD2, 7 bases. Germline-derived CDR1 and CDR2 are KGHSH and LQKENI. The CDR3 covers 17 residues. With 6 bases removed from V and 0 bases from J, the gap between germline ends came to 18 bases. The CDR3 region is CASSEKGGDSSYNEQFF. The CDR3 DNA reads as TGTGCCAGCTCCGAGAAAGGGGGGGACTCCTCCTACAATGAGCAGTTCTTC.

The J gene is TRBJ2-3, the V gene TRBV15; TRBD2 agrees at 11 bases. This CDR3 spans 16 amino acids. Looked up from germline, CDR1 is LNHNV and CDR2 is YYDKDF (reference sequence). With 3 bases clipped from V and 1 base from J, the junction kept 3 bases outside the gene matches. The DNA for the CDR3 is TGTGCCACCAGCAGCGCTAGCGGGAGGCGCACAGATACGCAGTATTTT. Protein product: CATSSASGRRTDTQYF. Full variable domain (rest looked up from reference TRBV15 and TRBJ2-3): DAMVIQNPRYQVTQFGKPVTLSCSQTLNHNVMYWYQQKSSQAPKLLFHYYDKDFNNEADTPDNFQSRRPNTSFCFLDIRSPGLGDTAMYLCATSSASGRRTDTQYFGPGTRLTVL.

The chain employs TRBV6-6 and TRBJ2-3, with 9 positions matching TRBD2. Trimming at V came to 2 bases and at J to 2 bases, leaving 2 bases not matched to a gene. CDR1 and CDR2 from the germline V gene are MNHNY and SVGAGI (reference sequence). The CDR3 is 15 residues long. In DNA, the CDR3 is TGTGCCAGCAGTTACCCTAGCGGGGTCACAGATACGCAGTATTTT. Its translation is CASSYPSGVTDTQYF.

The V call is TRBV20-1, the J call TRBJ1-1, with D unresolved. The germline V gene has CDR1 DFQATT and CDR2 SNEGSKA (reference sequence). This CDR3 comprises 11 residues. The V and J ends lost 3 bases and 2 bases respectively, with 4 bases between them. The CDR3 protein is CSASTNTEAFF. CDR3 coding DNA: TGCAGTGCTAGCACAAACACTGAAGCTTTCTTT.

The CDR3 loop reads CASLYGVSGANVLTF. The CDR3 DNA follows: TGTGCCAGCCTCTATGGAGTCTCTGGGGCCAACGTCCTGACTTTC. This rearrangement joins TRBV2 to TRBJ2-6; no clear D gene. CDR1 SNHLY and CDR2 FYNNEI come from the germline V gene. Trimming removed 8 bases at V and 0 bases at J, with 11 bases between. The CDR3 loop spans 15 amino acids.

CDR3 loop: CASSLSGKSSTDTQYF. The CDR3 bases are TGTGCCAGCAGCTTATCAGGGAAATCTAGCACAGATACGCAGTATTTT. The V call is TRBV7-3, the J call TRBJ2-3; tentative D call: TRBD1 (5 bases). The CDR3 is made up of 16 amino acids. V lost 2 bases and J lost 0, with 12 bases in between. Germline CDR1 reads SGHTA; CDR2 reads FQGTGA.

The chain joins TRBV11-2 to TRBJ2-7; 10 positions agree with TRBD2. This CDR3 has 19 residues. In germline, CDR1 is SGHAT, CDR2 FQNNGV. With 4 bases clipped from V and 3 bases from J, the junction kept 18 bases outside the gene matches. The CDR3 DNA follows: TGTGCCAGCAGCTACCACCGAATAGCGGGAGGATACCCCAGCTACGAGCAGTACTTC. Amino acid sequence: CASSYHRIAGGYPSYEQYF.

In DNA, the CDR3 is TGTGCCAGCAGTTCCGACAGGGCGGGAGAGACCCAGTACTTC. This translates into CASSSDRAGETQYF. This chain uses TRBV6-5 with TRBJ2-5; 7 bases match TRBD1. CDR1 is MNHEY and CDR2 is SVGAGI in the germline V gene. This CDR3 comprises 14 residues. V trimming: 4 bases; J trimming: 4 bases; junction bases outside the gene matches: 6.

The DNA for the CDR3 is TGTGCCAGCAGTTTAATGGGCGGGGGGCCCCAGCATTTT. Amino acid sequence: CASSLMGGGPQHF. V gene TRBV12-3 or TRBV12-4 combines with J gene TRBJ1-5; D is perhaps TRBD1 (5 bases). V gave up 2 bases and J gave up 9 bases, with 11 bases separating them. The CDR3 totals 13 residues.

This clone appeared once. The chain joins TRBV18 to TRBJ1-1; the match to TRBD1 covers 10 bases. The V and J ends lost 8 bases and 2 bases, in that order; junction bases with no gene match: 2. Germline V lookup: CDR1 KGHSH, CDR2 LQKENI. The CDR3 sequence is 13 residues long. CDR3 protein: CASRTGGNTEAFF. The CDR3 DNA reads as TGTGCCAGCAGGACAGGGGGAAACACTGAAGCTTTCTTT.